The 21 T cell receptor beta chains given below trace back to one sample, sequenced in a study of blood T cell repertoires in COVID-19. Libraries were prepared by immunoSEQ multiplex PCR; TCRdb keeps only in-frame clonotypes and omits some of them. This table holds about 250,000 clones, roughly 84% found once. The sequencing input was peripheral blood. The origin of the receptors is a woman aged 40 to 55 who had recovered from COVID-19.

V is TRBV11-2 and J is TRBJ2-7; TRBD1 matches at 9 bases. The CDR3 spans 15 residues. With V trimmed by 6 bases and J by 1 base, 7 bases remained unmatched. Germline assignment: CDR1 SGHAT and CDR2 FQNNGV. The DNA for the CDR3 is TGTGCCAGCAGTGCCGGGACAGGGCCTTCCTACGAGCAGTACTTC. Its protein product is CASSAGTGPSYEQYF.

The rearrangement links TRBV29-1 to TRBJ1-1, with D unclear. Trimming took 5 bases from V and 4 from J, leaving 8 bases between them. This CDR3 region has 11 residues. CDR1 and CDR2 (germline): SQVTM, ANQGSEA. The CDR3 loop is CSVSGFTEAFF. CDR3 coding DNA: TGCAGCGTTTCGGGTTTCACTGAAGCTTTCTTT. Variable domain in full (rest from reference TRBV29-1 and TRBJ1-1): SAVISQKPSRDICQRGTSLTIQCQVDSQVTMMFWYRQQPGQSLTLIATANQGSEATYESGFVIDKFPISRPNLTFSTLTVSNMSPEDSSIYLCSVSGFTEAFFGQGTRLTVV.

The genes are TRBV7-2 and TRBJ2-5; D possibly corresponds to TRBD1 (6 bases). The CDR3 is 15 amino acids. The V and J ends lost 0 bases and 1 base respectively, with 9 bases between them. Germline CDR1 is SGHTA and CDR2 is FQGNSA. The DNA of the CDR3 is TGTGCCAGCAGCTTAGCAGGGGGAATCCAAGAGACCCAGTACTTC. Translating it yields CASSLAGGIQETQYF. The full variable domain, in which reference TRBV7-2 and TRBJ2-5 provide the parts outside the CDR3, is GAGVSQSPSNKVTEKGKDVELRCDPISGHTALYWYRQSLGQGLEFLIYFQGNSAPDKSGLPSDRFSAERTGGSVSTLTIQRTQQEDSAVYLCASSLAGGIQETQYFGPGTRLLVL.

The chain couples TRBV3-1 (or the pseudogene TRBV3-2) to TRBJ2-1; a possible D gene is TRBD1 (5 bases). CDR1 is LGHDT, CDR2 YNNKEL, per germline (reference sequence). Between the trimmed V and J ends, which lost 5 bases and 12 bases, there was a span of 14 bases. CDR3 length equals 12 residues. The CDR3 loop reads CASSYGQTVQFF. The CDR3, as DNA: TGTGCCAGCAGCTACGGACAAACTGTGCAGTTCTTC.

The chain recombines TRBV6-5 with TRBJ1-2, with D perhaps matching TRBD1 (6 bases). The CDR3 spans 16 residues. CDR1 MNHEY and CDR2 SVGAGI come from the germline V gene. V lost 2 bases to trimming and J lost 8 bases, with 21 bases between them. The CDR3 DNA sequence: TGTGCCAGCAGTTACATAACCGGGGGGCGAGATGTCGGCTACACCTTC. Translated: CASSYITGGRDVGYTF.

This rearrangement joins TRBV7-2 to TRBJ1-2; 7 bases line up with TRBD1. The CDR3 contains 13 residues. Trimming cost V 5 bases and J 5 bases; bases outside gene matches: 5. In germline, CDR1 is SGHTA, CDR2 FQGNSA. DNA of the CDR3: TGTGCCAGCAGCGTAGGGACAGTTTATGGCTACACCTTC. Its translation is CASSVGTVYGYTF.

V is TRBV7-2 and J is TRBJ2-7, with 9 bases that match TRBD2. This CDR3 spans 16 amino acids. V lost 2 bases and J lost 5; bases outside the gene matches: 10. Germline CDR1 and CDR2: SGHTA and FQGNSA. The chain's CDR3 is CASSLRGSGSFDEQYF. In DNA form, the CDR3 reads TGTGCCAGCAGCTTAAGGGGTAGCGGGAGTTTCGACGAGCAGTACTTC.

CDR3 sequence (DNA): TGTGCCAGCAACCACGCTAGCGGCCCCGACAATGAGCAGTTCTTC. It is translated as CASNHASGPDNEQFF. This sequence joins TRBV7-9 and TRBJ2-1, with 7 bases matching TRBD2. The ends lost 7 bases at V and 5 bases at J; junction bases unmatched: 11. The CDR3 covers 15 residues. The germline CDR1 and CDR2 sequences are SEHNR and FQNEAQ (reference sequence).

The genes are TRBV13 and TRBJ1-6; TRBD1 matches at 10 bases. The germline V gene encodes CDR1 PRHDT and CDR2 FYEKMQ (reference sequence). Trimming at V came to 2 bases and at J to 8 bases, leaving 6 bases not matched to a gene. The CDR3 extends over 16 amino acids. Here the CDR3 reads CASSLRTGTGDSPLHF. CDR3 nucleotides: TGTGCCAGCAGCTTACGTACTGGGACAGGGGATTCACCCCTCCACTTT.

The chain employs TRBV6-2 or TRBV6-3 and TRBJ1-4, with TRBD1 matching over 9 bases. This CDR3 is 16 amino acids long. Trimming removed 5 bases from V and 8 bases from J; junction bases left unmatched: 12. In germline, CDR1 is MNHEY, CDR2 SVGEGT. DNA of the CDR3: TGTGCCAGCAGTCCAGGGGGAGGGACAGGGAAAGAAAAACTGTTTTTT. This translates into CASSPGGGTGKEKLFF.

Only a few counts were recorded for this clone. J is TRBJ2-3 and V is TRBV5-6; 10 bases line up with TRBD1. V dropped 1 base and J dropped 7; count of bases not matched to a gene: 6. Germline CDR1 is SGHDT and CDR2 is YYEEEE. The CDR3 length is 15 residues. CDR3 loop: CASSLRQGAPYTQYF. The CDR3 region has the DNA TGTGCCAGCAGCTTGCGACAGGGGGCCCCTTATACGCAGTATTTT.

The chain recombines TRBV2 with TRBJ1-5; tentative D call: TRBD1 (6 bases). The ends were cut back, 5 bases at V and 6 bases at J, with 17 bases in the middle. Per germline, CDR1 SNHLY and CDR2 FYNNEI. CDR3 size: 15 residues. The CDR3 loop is CASSRNREWGQPQHF. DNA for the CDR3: TGTGCCAGCAGTCGTAACAGGGAATGGGGTCAGCCCCAGCATTTT.

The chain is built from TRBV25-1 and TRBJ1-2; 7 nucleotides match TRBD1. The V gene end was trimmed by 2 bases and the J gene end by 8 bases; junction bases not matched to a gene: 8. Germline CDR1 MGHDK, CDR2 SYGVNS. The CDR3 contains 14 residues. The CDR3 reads CASSETGVSWGYTF. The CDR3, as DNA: TGTGCCAGCAGTGAAACAGGGGTCTCTTGGGGCTACACCTTC.

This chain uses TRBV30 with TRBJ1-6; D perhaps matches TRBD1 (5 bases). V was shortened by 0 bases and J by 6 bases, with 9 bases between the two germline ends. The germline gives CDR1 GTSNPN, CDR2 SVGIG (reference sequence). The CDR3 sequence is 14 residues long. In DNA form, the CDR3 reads TGTGCCTGGAGTGTCGGGGGATTTAATTCACCCCTCCACTTT. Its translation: CAWSVGGFNSPLHF.

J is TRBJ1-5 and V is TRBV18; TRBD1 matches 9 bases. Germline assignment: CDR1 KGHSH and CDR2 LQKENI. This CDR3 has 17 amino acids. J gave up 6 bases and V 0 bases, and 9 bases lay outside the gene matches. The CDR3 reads CASSPPGTGPGSQPQHF. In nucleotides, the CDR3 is TGTGCCAGCTCACCACCAGGGACAGGGCCGGGGAGTCAGCCCCAGCATTTT.

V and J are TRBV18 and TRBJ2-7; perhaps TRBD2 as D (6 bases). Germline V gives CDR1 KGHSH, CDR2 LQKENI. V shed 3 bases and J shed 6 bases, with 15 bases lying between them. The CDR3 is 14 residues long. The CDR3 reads CASSPLAGSPEQYF. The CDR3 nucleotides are TGTGCCAGCTCACCCTTGGCGGGATCACCCGAGCAGTACTTC.

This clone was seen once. This CDR3 is CATRSRGLTDTQYF. CDR3 coding DNA: TGTGCCACCAGATCCAGGGGGCTTACAGATACGCAGTATTTT. The rearrangement joins TRBV24-1 to TRBJ2-3, with TRBD1 matching 8 bases. CDR3 length: 14 residues. V dropped 7 bases and J dropped 3; count of bases not matched to a gene: 5. Germline V lookup: CDR1 KGHDR, CDR2 SFDVKD.

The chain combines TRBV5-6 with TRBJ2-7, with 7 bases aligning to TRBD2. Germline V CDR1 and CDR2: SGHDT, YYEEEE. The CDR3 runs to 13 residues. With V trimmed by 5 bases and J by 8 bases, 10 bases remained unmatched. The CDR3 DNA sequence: TGTGCCAGCAGTCCCGTTGGGAGGGGACAGCAGTACTTC. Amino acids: CASSPVGRGQQYF. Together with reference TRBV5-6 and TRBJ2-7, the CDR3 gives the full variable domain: DAGVTQSPTHLIKTRGQQVTLRCSPKSGHDTVSWYQQALGQGPQFIFQYYEEEERQRGNFPDRFSGHQFPNYSSELNVNALLLGDSALYLCASSPVGRGQQYFGPGTRLTVT.

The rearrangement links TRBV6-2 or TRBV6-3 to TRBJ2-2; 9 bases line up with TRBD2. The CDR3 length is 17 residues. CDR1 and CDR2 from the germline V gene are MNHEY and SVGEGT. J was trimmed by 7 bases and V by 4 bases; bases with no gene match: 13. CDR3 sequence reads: CASSSQGLALRGGELFF. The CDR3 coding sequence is TGTGCCAGCAGTTCCCAAGGACTAGCGTTGAGGGGCGGGGAGCTGTTTTTT.

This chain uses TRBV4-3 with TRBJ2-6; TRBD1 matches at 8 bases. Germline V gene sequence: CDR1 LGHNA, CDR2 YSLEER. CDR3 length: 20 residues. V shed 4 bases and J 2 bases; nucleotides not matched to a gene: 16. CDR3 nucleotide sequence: TGCGCCAGCAGCCGACCACGGTTCAGGACAGGGACTCCTGGGGCCAACGTCCTGACTTTC. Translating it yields CASSRPRFRTGTPGANVLTF.

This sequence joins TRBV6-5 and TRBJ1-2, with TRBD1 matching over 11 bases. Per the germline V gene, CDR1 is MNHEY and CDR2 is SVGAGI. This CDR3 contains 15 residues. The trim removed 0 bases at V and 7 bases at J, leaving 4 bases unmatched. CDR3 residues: CASSYSRDRGIGYTF. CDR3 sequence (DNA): TGTGCCAGCAGTTACTCGAGGGACAGGGGGATTGGCTACACCTTC.